The clone carrying this TCR beta chain was picked up many times. No antigen is known for it. Preparation of the TCRbeta library involved a method that used unique molecular identifiers. TCRdb ran MiXCR on the PCR reads and lists one entry per CDR3 protein. The sample carries around 700,000 distinct CDR3 sequences, under 15% recorded once. The data were taken from a study of T-cell reconstitution after alpha-beta-depleted transplantation in children. The study's findings and limits: Reported findings indicate that, about two months after transplant, alpha-beta T cells came from several hundred expanded clones, which were derived from non-depleted graft cells. One year post-transplant, T-cell counts and diversity were largely derived from T cells produced anew.

Material: PBMCs, obtained before TCRalphabeta/CD19-depleted stem cell transplant. This sequence originates from a girl aged 2-9 years with congenital amegakaryocytic thrombocytopenia, due to receive a stem cell transplant.

The CDR3 region has the DNA TGTGCCAGCAGTCCGGCGGAGGGGGATTATGAAGGCAAAAACATTCAGTACTTC. Amino acid sequence: CASSPAEGDYEGKNIQYF. The chain couples TRBV12-3 or TRBV12-4 to TRBJ2-4; D may match TRBD1 or TRBD2 (6 bases each). With 5 bases removed from V and 3 bases from J, the gap between germline ends came to 23 bases. The length of the CDR3 is 18 residues.